These 10 T cell receptor beta chains were sequenced from one sample in a study of shared clonotypes between healthy human individuals. CD45RO-negative, CCR7-positively selected cells formed the naive CD8 fraction, excluding terminally differentiated effector memory CD45RA+ cells. Produced via immunoSEQ multiplex PCR; TCRdb's table is partial and in-frame only. The table shows hundreds of thousands of clones, with about 90% occurring only once. The sequenced sample was naive CD8+ T cells sorted from blood. These receptors all come from a man aged 30 to 45 in good health.

The V and J genes are TRBV7-2 and TRBJ1-1; D gene uncertain. From germline, CDR1 is SGHTA and CDR2 FQGNSA. The CDR3 covers 14 residues. V was clipped by 1 base and J by 0 bases, with 6 bases between them. The CDR3 is CASSLGRLNTEAFF. The CDR3 DNA reads as TGTGCCAGCAGCTTAGGTCGGTTGAACACTGAAGCTTTCTTT.

This clone has just one count. This rearrangement joins TRBV7-2 to TRBJ2-7, with 9 bases aligning to TRBD2. Germline CDR1 SGHTA, CDR2 FQGNSA. With V trimmed by 2 bases and J by 4 bases, 12 bases remained unmatched. There are 17 residues in the CDR3. This chain's CDR3 is CASSLPGGGRALYEQYF. In nucleotides, the CDR3 is TGTGCCAGCAGCTTACCGGGTGGCGGGAGGGCCCTTTACGAGCAGTACTTC.

With respect to this clone: This may be a read error, as it is one base from a much larger clone. This rearrangement joins TRBV7-9 to TRBJ2-2, with 9 positions matching TRBD2. The V and J ends lost 5 bases and 1 base, in that order; junction bases with no gene match: 2. Germline CDR1 SEHNR, CDR2 FQNEAQ (reference sequence). The CDR3 is 15 residues long. CDR3 region: CASSPTSGNTGELFF. The CDR3 DNA is TGTGCCAGCAGCCCGACTAGCGGGAACACCGGGGAGCTGTTTTTT.

This chain uses TRBV15 with TRBJ1-2; D might be TRBD1 (5 bases). The CDR3 has 14 residues. Germline CDR1 reads LNHNV; CDR2 reads YYDKDF (reference sequence). V was shortened by 5 bases and J by 3 bases, with 13 bases between the two germline ends. CDR3 in amino acids: CATSPTGGDYGYTF. The CDR3 DNA follows: TGTGCCACCAGCCCCACGGGGGGGGACTATGGCTACACCTTC.

This chain links TRBV14 with TRBJ2-4; TRBD2 agrees at 7 bases. V shed 4 bases and J 0 bases; nucleotides not matched to a gene: 18. The CDR3 spans 20 residues. CDR1 and CDR2 (germline): SGHDN, FVKESK. Here the CDR3 DNA reads TGTGCCAGCAGCCCGCGCATACTAGCGAGAGATCCCCTAGCCAAAAACATTCAGTACTTC. It is translated as CASSPRILARDPLAKNIQYF.

The chain uses TRBV19 and TRBJ2-2; no clear D gene. Germline assignment: CDR1 LNHDA and CDR2 SQIVND (reference sequence). The CDR3 consists of 13 residues. The V end lost 8 bases, the J end lost 1 base, and 8 bases lay between the germline ends. DNA for the CDR3: TGTGCCAGTGACCGACAGAACACCGGGGAGCTGTTTTTT. As protein: CASDRQNTGELFF.

The rearrangement uses TRBV29-1 and TRBJ1-1; 8 bases match TRBD1. Germline-derived CDR1 and CDR2 are SQVTM and ANQGSEA. The V gene end was trimmed by 7 bases and the J gene end by 7 bases; junction bases not matched to a gene: 5. This CDR3 region has 11 residues. CDR3 DNA sequence: TGCAGCGGTAGACAGGGGTTTGAAGCTTTCTTT. It encodes CSGRQGFEAFF. Filled out from reference TRBV29-1 and TRBJ1-1, the complete variable domain reads SAVISQKPSRDICQRGTSLTIQCQVDSQVTMMFWYRQQPGQSLTLIATANQGSEATYESGFVIDKFPISRPNLTFSTLTVSNMSPEDSSIYLCSGRQGFEAFFGQGTRLTVV.

V is TRBV7-9 and J is TRBJ2-3; 7 bases line up with TRBD2. The germline V gene has CDR1 SEHNR and CDR2 FQNEAQ (reference sequence). The trim removed 1 base at V and 2 bases at J, leaving 12 bases unmatched. The CDR3 is 18 amino acids. The CDR3, as DNA: TGTGCCAGCAGCTTAGATATTCGGGGACTACCAGCCACAGATACGCAGTATTTT. Translating it yields CASSLDIRGLPATDTQYF.

Regarding this clone: Other DNA sequences within the sample encode an identical CDR3. The gene calls are TRBV7-2 and TRBJ2-1; D remains unclear. The germline V gene has CDR1 SGHTA and CDR2 FQGNSA. This CDR3 has 13 amino acids. V was pared by 5 bases and J by 4 bases, with 9 bases between. CDR3: CASSLDHYNEQFF. The CDR3 DNA is TGTGCCAGCAGCCTTGACCATTACAATGAGCAGTTCTTC. Full variable domain (remainder filled in from reference TRBV7-2 and TRBJ2-1): GAGVSQSPSNKVTEKGKDVELRCDPISGHTALYWYRQSLGQGLEFLIYFQGNSAPDKSGLPSDRFSAERTGGSVSTLTIQRTQQEDSAVYLCASSLDHYNEQFFGPGTRLTVL.

The rearrangement links TRBV27 to TRBJ2-1, with TRBD2 matching 8 bases. Germline CDR1 is MNHEY and CDR2 is SMNVEV (reference sequence). The CDR3 length is 14 residues. V trimming: 5 bases; J trimming: 5 bases; junction bases outside the gene matches: 5. The CDR3: CASSPRGGNNEQFF. CDR3 DNA sequence: TGTGCCAGCAGTCCCCGCGGGGGGAACAATGAGCAGTTCTTC.